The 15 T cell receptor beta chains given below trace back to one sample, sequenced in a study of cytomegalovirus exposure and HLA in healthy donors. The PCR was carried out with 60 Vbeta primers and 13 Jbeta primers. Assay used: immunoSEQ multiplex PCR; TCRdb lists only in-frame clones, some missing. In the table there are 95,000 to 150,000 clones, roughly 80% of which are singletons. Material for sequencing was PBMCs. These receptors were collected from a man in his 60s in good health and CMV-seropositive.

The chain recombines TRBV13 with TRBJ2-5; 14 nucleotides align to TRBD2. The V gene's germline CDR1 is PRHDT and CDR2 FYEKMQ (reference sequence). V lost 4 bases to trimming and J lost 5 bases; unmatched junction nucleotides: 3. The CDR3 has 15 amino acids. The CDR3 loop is CASSSRTSGRETQYF. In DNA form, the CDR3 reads TGTGCCAGCAGCTCAAGGACTAGCGGGAGGGAGACCCAGTACTTC.

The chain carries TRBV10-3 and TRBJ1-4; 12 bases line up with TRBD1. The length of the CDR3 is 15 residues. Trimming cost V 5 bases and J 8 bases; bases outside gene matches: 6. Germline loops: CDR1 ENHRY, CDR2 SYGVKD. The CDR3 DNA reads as TGTGCCATCAGTACGTCCGGGACAGGGGGCGAAAAACTGTTTTTT. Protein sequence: CAISTSGTGGEKLFF.

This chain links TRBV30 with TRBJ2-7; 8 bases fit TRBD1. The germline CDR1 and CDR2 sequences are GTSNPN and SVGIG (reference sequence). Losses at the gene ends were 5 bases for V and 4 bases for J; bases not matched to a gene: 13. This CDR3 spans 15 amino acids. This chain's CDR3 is CAWVPTRDRRYEQYF. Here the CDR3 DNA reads TGTGCCTGGGTTCCCACTCGGGACAGGCGTTACGAGCAGTACTTC.

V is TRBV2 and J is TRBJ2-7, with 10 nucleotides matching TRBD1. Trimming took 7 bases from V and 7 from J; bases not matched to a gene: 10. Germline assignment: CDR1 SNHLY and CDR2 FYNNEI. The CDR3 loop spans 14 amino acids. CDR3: CASTRQGASGEQYF. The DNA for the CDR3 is TGTGCCAGCACCAGACAGGGGGCGTCTGGGGAGCAGTACTTC.

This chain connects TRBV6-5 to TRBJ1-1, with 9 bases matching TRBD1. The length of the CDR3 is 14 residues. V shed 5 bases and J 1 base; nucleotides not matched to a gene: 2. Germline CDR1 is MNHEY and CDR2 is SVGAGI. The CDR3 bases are TGTGCCAGCAGTACGACAGGGGGGAACACTGAAGCTTTCTTT. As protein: CASSTTGGNTEAFF.

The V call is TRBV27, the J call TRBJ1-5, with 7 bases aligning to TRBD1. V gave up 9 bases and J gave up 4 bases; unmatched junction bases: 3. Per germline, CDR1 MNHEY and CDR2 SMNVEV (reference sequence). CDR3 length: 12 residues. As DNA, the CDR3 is TGTGCCAGTTGGACAGGTAATCAGCCCCAGCATTTT. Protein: CASWTGNQPQHF.

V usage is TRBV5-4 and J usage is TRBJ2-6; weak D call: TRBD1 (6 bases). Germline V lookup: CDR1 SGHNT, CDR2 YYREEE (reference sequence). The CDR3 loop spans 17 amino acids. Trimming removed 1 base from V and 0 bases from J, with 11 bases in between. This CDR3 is CASSLRTASSGANVLTF. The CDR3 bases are TGTGCCAGCAGCTTGAGGACAGCGTCCTCTGGGGCCAACGTCCTGACTTTC.

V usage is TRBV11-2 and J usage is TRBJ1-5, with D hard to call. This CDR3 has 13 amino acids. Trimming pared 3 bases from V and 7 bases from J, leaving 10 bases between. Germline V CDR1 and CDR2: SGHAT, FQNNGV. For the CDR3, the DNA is TGTGCCAGCAGCTTCACTCTGGTCCAGCCCCAGCATTTT. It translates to CASSFTLVQPQHF.

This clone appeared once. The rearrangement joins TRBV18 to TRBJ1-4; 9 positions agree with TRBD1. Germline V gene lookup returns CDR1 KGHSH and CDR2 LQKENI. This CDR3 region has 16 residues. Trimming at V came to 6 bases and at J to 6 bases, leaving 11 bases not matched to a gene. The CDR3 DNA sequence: TGTGCCAGCTCCCCCACGGGGACAGGGCTTGATGAAAAACTGTTTTTT. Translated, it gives CASSPTGTGLDEKLFF.

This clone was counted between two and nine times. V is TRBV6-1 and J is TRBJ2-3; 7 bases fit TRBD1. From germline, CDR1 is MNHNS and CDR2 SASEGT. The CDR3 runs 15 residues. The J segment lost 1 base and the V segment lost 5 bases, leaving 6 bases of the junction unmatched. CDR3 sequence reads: CASSPRTGGTDTQYF. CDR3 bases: TGTGCCAGCAGTCCCCGGACAGGCGGCACAGATACGCAGTATTTT.

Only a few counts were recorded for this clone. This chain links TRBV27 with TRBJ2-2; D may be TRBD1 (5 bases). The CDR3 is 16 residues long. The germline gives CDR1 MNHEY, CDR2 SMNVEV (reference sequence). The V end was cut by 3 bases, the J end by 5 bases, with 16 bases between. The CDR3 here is CASSFSQPGLTGELFF. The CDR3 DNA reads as TGTGCCAGCAGTTTCAGTCAGCCAGGGTTGACCGGGGAGCTGTTTTTT.

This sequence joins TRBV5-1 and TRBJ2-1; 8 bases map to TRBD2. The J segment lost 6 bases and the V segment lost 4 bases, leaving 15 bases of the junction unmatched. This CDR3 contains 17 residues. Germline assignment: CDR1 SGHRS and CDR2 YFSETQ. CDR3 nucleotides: TGCGCCAGCAGCCGAGCAAGGGATAGCGGGAATTTCAATGAGCAGTTCTTC. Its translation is CASSRARDSGNFNEQFF. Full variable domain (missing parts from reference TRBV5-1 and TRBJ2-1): KAGVTQTPRYLIKTRGQQVTLSCSPISGHRSVSWYQQTPGQGLQFLFEYFSETQRNKGNFPGRFSGRQFSNSRSEMNVSTLELGDSALYLCASSRARDSGNFNEQFFGPGTRLTVL.

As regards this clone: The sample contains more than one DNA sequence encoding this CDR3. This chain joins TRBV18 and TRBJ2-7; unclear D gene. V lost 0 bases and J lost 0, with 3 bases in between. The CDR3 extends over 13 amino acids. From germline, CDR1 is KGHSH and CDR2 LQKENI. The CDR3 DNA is TGTGCCAGCTCACCACCCAGCTCCTACGAGCAGTACTTC. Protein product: CASSPPSSYEQYF.

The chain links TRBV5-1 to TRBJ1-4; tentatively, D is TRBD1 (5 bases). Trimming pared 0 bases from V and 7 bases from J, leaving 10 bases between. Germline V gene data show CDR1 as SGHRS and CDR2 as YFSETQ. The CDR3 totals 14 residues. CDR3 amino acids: CASSLGRAGEKLFF. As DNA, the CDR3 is TGCGCCAGCAGCTTGGGCAGGGCCGGTGAAAAACTGTTTTTT.

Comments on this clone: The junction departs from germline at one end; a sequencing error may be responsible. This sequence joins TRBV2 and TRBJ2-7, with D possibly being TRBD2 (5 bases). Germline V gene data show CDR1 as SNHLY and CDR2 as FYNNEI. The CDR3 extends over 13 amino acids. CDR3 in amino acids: CATSDSSHGEQHF. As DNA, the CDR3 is TGTGCCACCTCGGACTCATCCCACGGCGAGCAGCACTTC. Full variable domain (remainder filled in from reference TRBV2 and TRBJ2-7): EPEVTQTPSHQVTQMGQEVILRCVPISNHLYFYWYRQILGQKVEFLVSFYNNEISEKSEIFDDQFSVERPDGSNFTLKIRSTKLEDSAMYFCATSDSSHGEQHFGPGTRLTVT.